The clone carrying this TCR beta chain has a single count. Its antigen is not known. The data originate from a study of T cell responses to AZD1222 COVID-19 vaccine. Notes on the study in general: Most donors were white British, females outnumbered males, and clonal diversity was possibly underestimated. Baseline serostatus was positive in only six AZD1222 recipients.

The protocol was immunoSEQ multiplex PCR, while the TCRdb copy is restricted to in-frame clones and leaves out a portion. This table has about 140,000 clones, more than 85% appearing once. Here the sequenced sample was peripheral blood, taken on day 0 of AZD1222 vaccination. This receptor was taken from an adult in good health.

The CDR3 DNA reads TGTGCCATCAGTGAGTCGGTCGGCGGGGTTGACGAGACCCAGTACTTC. Protein sequence: CAISESVGGVDETQYF. This chain uses TRBV10-3 with TRBJ2-5; the D gene is possibly TRBD2 (6 bases). Germline V gene data show CDR1 as ENHRY and CDR2 as SYGVKD. CDR3 size: 16 residues. V shed 0 bases and J shed 5 bases, with 16 bases lying between them.